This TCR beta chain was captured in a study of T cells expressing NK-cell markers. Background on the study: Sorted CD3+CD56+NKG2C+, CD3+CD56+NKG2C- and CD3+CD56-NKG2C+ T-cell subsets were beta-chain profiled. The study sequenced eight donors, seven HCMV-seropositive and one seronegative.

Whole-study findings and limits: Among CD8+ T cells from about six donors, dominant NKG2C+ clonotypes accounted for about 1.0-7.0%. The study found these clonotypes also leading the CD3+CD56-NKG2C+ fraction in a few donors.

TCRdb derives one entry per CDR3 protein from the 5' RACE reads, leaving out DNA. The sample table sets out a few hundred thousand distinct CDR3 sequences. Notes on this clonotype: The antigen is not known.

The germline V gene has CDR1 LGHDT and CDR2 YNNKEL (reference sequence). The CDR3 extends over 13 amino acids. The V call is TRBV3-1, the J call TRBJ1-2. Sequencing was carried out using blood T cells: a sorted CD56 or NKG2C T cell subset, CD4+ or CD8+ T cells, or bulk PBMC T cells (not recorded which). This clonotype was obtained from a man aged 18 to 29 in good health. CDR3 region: CASSQDLPARLTF.